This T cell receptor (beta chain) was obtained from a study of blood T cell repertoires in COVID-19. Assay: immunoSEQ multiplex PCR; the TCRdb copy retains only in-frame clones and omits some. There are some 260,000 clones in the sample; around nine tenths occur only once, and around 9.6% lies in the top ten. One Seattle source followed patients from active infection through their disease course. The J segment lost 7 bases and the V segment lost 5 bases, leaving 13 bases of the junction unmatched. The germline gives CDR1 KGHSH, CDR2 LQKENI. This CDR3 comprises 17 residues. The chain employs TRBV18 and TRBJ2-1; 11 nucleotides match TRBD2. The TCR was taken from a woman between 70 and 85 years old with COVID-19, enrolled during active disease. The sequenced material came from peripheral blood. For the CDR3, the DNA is TGTGCCAGCTCATCCCCACTAACTAGCGGGAGTTTGAATGAGCAGTTCTTC. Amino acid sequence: CASSSPLTSGSLNEQFF.